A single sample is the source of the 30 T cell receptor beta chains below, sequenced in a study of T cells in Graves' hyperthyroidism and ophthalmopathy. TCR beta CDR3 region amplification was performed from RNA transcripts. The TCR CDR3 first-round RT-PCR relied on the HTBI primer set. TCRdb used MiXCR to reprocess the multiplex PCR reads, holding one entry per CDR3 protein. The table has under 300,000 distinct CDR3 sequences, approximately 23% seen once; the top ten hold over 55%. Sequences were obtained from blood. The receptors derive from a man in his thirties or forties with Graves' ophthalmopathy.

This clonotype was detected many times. The CDR3 reads CPPETQYF. The CDR3 nucleotides read TGTCCTCCGGAGACCCAGTACTTC. The chain is built from TRBV18 and TRBJ2-5; unclear D gene. This CDR3 has 8 amino acids. The germline gives CDR1 KGHSH, CDR2 LQKENI.

CDR3 protein: CASSLDTAINTGELFF. CDR3 coding DNA: TGTGCCAGCAGCTTAGATACAGCAATAAACACCGGGGAGCTGTTTTTT. The chain uses TRBV11-2 and TRBJ2-2; D is unclear. The germline V gene encodes CDR1 SGHAT and CDR2 FQNNGV. Trimming left V 0 bases short and J 2 bases short, with 10 bases between. CDR3 length equals 16 residues.

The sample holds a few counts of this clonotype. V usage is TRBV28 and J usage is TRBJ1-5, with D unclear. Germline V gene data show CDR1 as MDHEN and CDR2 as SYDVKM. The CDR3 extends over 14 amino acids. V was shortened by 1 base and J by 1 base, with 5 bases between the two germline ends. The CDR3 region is CASSLFISNQPQHF. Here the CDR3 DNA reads TGTGCCAGCAGTTTATTCATAAGCAATCAGCCCCAGCATTTT.

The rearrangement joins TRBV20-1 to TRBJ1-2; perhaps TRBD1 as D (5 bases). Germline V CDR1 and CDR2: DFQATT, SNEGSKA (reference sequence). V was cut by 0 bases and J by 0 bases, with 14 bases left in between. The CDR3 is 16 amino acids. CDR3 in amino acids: CSARDHRQLPNYGYTF. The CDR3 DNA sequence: TGCAGTGCTAGAGACCATCGACAGCTACCTAACTATGGCTACACCTTC.

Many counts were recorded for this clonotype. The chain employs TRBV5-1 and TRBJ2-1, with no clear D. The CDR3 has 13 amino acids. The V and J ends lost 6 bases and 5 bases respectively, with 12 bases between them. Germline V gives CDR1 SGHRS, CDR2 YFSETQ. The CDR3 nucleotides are TGCGCCAGCATCCGAAGGAGCAACAATGAGCAGTTCTTC. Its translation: CASIRRSNNEQFF.

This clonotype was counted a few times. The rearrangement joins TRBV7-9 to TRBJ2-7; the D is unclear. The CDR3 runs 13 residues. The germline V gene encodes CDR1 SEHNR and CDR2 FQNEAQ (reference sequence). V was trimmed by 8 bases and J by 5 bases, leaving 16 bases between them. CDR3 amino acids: CASGGEGKHEQYF. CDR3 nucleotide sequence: TGTGCCAGCGGCGGAGAAGGGAAGCACGAGCAGTACTTC.

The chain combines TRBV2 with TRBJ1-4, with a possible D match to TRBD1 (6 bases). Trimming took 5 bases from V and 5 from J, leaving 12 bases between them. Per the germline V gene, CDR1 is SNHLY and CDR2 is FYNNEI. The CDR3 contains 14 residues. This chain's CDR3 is CASSSQGGNEKLFF. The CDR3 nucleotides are TGTGCCAGCAGTTCACAGGGTGGGAATGAAAAACTGTTTTTT.

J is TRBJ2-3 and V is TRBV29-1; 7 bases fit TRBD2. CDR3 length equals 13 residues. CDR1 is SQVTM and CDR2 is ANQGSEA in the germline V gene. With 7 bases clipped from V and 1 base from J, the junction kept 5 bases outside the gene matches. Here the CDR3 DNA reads TGCAGCGCTGGGACTATAGGCACAGATACGCAGTATTTT. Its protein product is CSAGTIGTDTQYF.

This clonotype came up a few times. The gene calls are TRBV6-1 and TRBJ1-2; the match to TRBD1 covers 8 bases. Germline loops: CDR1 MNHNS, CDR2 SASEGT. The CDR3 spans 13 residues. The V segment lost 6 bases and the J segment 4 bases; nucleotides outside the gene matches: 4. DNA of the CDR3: TGTGCCAGCAGGGGGACAGGTTTCTATGGCTACACCTTC. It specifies CASRGTGFYGYTF.

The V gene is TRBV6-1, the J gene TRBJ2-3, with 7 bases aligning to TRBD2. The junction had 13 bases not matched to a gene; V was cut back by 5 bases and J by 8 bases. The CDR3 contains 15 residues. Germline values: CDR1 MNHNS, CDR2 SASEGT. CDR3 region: CASSPDGGVRSTQYF. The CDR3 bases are TGTGCCAGCAGTCCCGATGGGGGGGTGAGAAGTACGCAGTATTTT.

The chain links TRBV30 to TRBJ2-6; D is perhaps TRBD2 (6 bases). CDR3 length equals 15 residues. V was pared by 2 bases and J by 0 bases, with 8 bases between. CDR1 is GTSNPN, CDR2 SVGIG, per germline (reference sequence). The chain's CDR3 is CAWSPGGSGANVLTF. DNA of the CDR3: TGTGCCTGGAGTCCCGGGGGCTCTGGGGCCAACGTCCTGACTTTC.

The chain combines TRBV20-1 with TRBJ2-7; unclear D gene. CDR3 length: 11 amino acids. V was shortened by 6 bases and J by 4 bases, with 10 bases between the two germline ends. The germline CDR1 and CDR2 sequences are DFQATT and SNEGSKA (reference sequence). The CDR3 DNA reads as TGCAGTGCCACCGACAATTACGAGCAGTACTTC. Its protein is CSATDNYEQYF.

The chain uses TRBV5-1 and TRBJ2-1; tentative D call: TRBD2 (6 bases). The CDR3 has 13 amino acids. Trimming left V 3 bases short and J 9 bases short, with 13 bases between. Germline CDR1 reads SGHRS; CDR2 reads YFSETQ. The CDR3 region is CASSSILSGEQFF. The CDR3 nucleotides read TGCGCCAGCAGCTCAATTCTTAGCGGTGAGCAGTTCTTC.

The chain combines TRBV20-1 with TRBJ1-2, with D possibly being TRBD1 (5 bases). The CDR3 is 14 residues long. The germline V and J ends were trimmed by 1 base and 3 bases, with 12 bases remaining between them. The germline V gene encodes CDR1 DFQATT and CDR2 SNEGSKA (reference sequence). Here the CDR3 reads CSARGGQGDYGYTF. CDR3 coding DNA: TGCAGTGCTAGAGGCGGGCAGGGTGACTATGGCTACACCTTC.

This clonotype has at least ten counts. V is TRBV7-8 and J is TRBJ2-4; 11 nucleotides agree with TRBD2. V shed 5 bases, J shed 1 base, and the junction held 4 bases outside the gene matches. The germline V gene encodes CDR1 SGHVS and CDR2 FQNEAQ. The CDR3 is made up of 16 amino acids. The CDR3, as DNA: TGTGCCAGCAGCCTTAGCGGGGGGGGCGCCAAAAACATTCAGTACTTC. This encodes CASSLSGGGAKNIQYF.

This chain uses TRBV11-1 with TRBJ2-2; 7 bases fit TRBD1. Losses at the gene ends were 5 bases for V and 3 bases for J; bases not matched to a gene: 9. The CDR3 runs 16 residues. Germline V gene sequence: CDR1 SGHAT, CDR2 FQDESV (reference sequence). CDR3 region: CASSRGQAKDTGELFF. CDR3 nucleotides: TGTGCCAGCAGCAGAGGACAGGCCAAGGACACCGGGGAGCTGTTTTTT. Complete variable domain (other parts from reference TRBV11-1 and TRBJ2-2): EAEVAQSPRYKITEKSQAVAFWCDPISGHATLYWYRQILGQGPELLVQFQDESVVDDSQLPKDRFSAERLKGVDSTLKIQPAELGDSAMYLCASSRGQAKDTGELFFGEGSRLTVL.

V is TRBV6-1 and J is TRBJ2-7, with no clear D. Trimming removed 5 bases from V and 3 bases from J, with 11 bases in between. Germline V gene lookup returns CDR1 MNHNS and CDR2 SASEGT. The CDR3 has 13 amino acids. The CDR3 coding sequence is TGTGCCAGCAGTTACAGCGTTCACTACGAGCAGTACTTC. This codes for CASSYSVHYEQYF.

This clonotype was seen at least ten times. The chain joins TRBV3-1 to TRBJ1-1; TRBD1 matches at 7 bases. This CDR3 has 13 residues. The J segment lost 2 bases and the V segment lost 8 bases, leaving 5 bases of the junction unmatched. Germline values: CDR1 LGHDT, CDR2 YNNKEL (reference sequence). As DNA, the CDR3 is TGTGCCAGCGGTAACAGGGGAAACACTGAAGCTTTCTTT. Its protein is CASGNRGNTEAFF.

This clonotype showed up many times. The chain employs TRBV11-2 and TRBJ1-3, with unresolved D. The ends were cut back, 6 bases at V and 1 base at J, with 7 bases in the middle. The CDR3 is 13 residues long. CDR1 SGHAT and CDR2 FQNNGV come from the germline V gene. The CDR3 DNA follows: TGTGCCAGCAGTTTGGCATCTGGAAACACCATATATTTT. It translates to CASSLASGNTIYF.

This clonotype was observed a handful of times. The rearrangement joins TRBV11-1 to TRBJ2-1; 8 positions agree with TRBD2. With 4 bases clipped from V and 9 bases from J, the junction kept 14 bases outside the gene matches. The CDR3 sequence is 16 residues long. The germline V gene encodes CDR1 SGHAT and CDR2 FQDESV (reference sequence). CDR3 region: CASSSPERGRLGEQFF. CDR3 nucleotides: TGTGCCAGCAGCTCGCCCGAGCGGGGGAGGTTAGGTGAGCAGTTCTTC.

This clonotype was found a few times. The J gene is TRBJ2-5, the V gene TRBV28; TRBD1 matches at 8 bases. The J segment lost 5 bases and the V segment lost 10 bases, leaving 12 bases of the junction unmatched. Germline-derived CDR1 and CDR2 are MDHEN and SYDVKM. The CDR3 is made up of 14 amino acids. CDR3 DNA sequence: TGTGCCACCCGATTACAGGGGGGACGGGAGACCCAGTACTTC. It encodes CATRLQGGRETQYF.

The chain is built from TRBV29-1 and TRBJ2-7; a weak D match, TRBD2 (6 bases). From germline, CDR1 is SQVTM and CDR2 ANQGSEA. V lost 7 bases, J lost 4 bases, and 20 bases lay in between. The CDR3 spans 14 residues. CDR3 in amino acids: CSALAGTPTYEQYF. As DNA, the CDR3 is TGCAGCGCCCTGGCGGGAACCCCTACTTACGAGCAGTACTTC.

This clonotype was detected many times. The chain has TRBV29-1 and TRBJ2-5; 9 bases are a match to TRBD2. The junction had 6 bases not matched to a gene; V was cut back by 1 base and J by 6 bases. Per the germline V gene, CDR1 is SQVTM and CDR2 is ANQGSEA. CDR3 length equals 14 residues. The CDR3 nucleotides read TGCAGCGTTGAAGGGACTAGCGCCTCGAAGACCCAGTACTTC. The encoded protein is CSVEGTSASKTQYF.

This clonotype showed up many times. The CDR3: CSATGTGDYGYTF. The CDR3 DNA reads TGCAGTGCTACCGGGACAGGGGACTATGGCTACACCTTC. This chain connects TRBV20-1 to TRBJ1-2; 10 bases are a match to TRBD1. CDR1 is DFQATT and CDR2 is SNEGSKA in the germline V gene (reference sequence). CDR3 length equals 13 residues. V trimming: 4 bases; J trimming: 3 bases; junction bases outside the gene matches: 2.

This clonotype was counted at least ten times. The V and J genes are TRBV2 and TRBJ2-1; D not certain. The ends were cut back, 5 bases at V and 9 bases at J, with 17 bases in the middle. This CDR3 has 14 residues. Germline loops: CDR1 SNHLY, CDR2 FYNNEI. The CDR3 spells CASSPPSGGTEQFF. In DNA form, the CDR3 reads TGTGCCAGCAGTCCCCCTTCAGGTGGCACTGAGCAGTTCTTC.

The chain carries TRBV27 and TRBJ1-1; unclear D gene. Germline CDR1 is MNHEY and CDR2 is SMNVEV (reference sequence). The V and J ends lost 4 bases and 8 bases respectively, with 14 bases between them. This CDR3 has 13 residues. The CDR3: CASSYGESREAFF. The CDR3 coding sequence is TGTGCCAGCAGTTACGGGGAGAGCAGGGAAGCTTTCTTT.

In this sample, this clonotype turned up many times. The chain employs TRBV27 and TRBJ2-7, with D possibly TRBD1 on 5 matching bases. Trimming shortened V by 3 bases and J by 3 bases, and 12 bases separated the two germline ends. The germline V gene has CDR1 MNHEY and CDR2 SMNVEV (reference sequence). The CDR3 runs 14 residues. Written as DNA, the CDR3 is TGTGCCAGCAGTTTGATAGGGGTCGGCTACGAGCAGTACTTC. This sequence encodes CASSLIGVGYEQYF.

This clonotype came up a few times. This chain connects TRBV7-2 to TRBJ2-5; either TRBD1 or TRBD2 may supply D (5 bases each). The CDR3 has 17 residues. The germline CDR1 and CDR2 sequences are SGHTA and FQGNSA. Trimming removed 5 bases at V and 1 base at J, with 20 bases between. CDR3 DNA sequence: TGTGCCAGCAGCCCATATGGGACCGGCTTAGCCCAAGAGACCCAGTACTTC. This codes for CASSPYGTGLAQETQYF.

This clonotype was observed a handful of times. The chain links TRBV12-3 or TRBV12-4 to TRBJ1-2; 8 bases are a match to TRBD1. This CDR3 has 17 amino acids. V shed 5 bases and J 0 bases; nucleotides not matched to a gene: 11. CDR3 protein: CASSPRTGLGSNYGYTF. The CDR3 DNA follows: TGTGCCAGCAGTCCCAGGACAGGGCTGGGATCTAACTATGGCTACACCTTC.

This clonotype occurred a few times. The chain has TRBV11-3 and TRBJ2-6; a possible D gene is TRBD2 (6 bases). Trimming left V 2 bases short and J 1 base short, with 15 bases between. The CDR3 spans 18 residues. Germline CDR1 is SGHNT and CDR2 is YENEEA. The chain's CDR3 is CASSLKRGLTSGANVLTF. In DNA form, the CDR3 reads TGTGCCAGCAGCTTAAAACGGGGACTTACTTCTGGGGCCAACGTCCTGACTTTC. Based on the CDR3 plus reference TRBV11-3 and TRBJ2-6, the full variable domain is EAGVVQSPRYKIIEKKQPVAFWCNPISGHNTLYWYLQNLGQGPELLIRYENEEAVDDSQLPKDRFSAERLKGVDSTLKIQPAELGDSAVYLCASSLKRGLTSGANVLTFGAGSRLTVL.